This TCR beta chain emerged from a study of T cells in Graves' hyperthyroidism and ophthalmopathy. Notes on the study in general: In the blood, most expanded thyroid clonotypes above 0.001 appeared as well.

Authors of the study amplified TCR beta CDR3 regions from RNA transcripts. The TCR CDR3 was amplified in a first-round RT-PCR using the HTBI primer set. MiXCR, run by TCRdb on the multiplex PCR reads, gives a single entry per CDR3 protein. The sample has a few hundred thousand distinct CDR3 sequences; more than 14% are singletons. This clonotype was observed many times. Its antigen is still unknown. CDR3 length equals 17 residues. V lost 4 bases, J lost 0 bases, and 15 bases lay in between. CDR1 and CDR2 from the germline V gene are KGHDR and SFDVKD. Input material: blood. The sequence was obtained from a young woman with Graves' ophthalmopathy. The rearrangement uses TRBV24-1 and TRBJ2-1; D perhaps matches TRBD1 (5 bases). In DNA, the CDR3 is TGTGCCACCAGTGACAACCAGGGAATAAGCTCCTACAATGAGCAGTTCTTC. This encodes CATSDNQGISSYNEQFF.